This TCR beta chain was captured in a study of response to subunit inactivated influenza vaccine. Broader study findings: The authors put forward the suggestion that each seasonal influenza vaccination may bring in only a limited number of new T cells.

TCRdb reprocessed the RT-PCR reads with MiXCR, giving one entry per CDR3 protein. This sample yields hundreds of thousands of distinct CDR3 sequences, of which around 18% are seen a single time; 9.5% to 13% belongs to the top ten. This CDR3 has 11 residues. Germline V gene sequence: CDR1 MNHEY, CDR2 SMNVEV (reference sequence). Remarks on this clonotype: Its specificity is not known. A junction end diverges from the germline sequence, so it may reflect a read error.

V is TRBV27 and J is TRBJ2-3, with 7 positions matching TRBD1. This clonotype was obtained from a man between 50 and 59 years old who received an inactivated influenza vaccine. The source material was PBMCs from blood, sampled less than 6 days after vaccination. CDR3: CASEGTATQYF. Written as DNA, the CDR3 is TGTGCCAGCGAGGGGACAGCTACGCAGTATTTT.